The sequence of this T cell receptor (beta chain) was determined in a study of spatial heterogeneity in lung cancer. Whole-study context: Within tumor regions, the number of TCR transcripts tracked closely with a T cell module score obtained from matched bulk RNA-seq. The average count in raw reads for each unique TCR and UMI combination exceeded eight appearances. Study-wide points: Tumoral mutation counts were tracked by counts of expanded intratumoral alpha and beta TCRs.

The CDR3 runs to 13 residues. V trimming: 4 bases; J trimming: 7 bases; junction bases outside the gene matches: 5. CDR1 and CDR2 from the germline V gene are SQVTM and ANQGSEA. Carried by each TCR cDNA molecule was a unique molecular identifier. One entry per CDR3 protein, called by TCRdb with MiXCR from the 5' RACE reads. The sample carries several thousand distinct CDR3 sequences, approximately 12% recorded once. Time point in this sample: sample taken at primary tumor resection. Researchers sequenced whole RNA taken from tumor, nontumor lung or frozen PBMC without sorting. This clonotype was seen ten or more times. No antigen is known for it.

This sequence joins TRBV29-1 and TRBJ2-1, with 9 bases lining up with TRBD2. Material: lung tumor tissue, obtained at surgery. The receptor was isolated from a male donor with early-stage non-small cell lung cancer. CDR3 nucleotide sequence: TGCAGCGTTGGGGCGGGAGGGCGAAATGAGCAGTTCTTC. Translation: CSVGAGGRNEQFF.